The T cell receptor beta chain described here comes from a study of spatial heterogeneity in lung cancer. At the level of the study: At a median of around 2 years after resection, follow-up PBMC samples were sequenced when available.

TCRdb re-derived calls from the 5' RACE reads in MiXCR, one entry per CDR3 protein. There are 35,000 to 45,000 distinct CDR3 sequences in the sample; over 6.5% occur only once, and 9.4% lies in the top ten. This CDR3 comprises 14 residues. The germline V and J ends were trimmed by 6 bases and 0 bases, with 9 bases remaining between them. Germline CDR1 reads SGDLS; CDR2 reads YYNGEE. This clonotype came up many times. The time point denotes: blood at routine non-recurrence follow-up after resection. Whole RNA, which was extracted from tumor, nontumor lung tissue or frozen PBMC, was sequenced without any cell sorting.

The input for sequencing was PBMCs, taken at follow-up. The genes are TRBV9 and TRBJ1-4, with D hard to call. This TCR derives from a male donor with early-stage non-small cell lung cancer. The DNA for the CDR3 is TGTGCCAGCAATCAGGCTGCAACTAATGAAAAACTGTTTTTT. Its translation: CASNQAATNEKLFF. Looking up the rest from reference TRBV9 and TRBJ1-4 gives the full variable domain: DSGVTQTPKHLITATGQRVTLRCSPRSGDLSVYWYQQSLDQGLQFLIQYYNGEERAKGNILERFSAQQFPDLHSELNLSSLELGDSALYFCASNQAATNEKLFFGSGTQLSVL.